The TCR beta chain under discussion was sequenced for a study of breast tumors, draining lymph nodes, adjacent tissues. General study results and limits: Luminal-like breast cancer showed significantly greater tumor-nontumor repertoire similarity than basal-like breast cancer did.

Samples came from axillary lymph nodes draining the breast cancer. Via MiXCR, TCRdb re-called the multiplex PCR reads, giving one row per CDR3 protein. The sample includes roughly 110,000 distinct CDR3 sequences, less than 40% of them seen just once. V was clipped by 5 bases and J by 6 bases, with 10 bases between them. Per germline, CDR1 KGHSH and CDR2 LQKENI. This CDR3 is built from 12 residues. Worth noting for this clonotype: What it recognizes is unknown.

The V call is TRBV18, the J call TRBJ1-1, with no clear D. Sequencing was done on a sample of axillary lymph node tissue. The receptor was derived from a female donor with breast cancer. Some clones in this sample may be carry-over from other donors' samples. As DNA, the CDR3 is TGTGCCAGCTCAGAAGGGCGGTCTGAAGCTTTCTTT. Translated: CASSEGRSEAFF.